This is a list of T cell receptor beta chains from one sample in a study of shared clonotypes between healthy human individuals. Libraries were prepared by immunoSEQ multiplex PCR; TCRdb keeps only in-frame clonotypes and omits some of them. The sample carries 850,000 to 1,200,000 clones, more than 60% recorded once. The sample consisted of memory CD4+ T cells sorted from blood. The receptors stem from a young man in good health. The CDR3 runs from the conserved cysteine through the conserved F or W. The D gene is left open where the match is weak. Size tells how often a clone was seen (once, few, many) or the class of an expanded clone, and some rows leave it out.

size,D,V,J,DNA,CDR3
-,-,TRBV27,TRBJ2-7,TGTGCCAGCAGTTTACTTTCCAATACGGTCAGCCACGAGCAGTACTTC,CASSLLSNTVSHEQYF
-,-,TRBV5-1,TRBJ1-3,TGCGCCAGCAGCTTGGGGGGATCGGGTGGAAACACCATATATTTT,CASSLGGSGGNTIYF
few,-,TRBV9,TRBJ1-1,TGTGCCAGCAGCTCAGATGGCAGAAACACTGAAGCTTTCTTT,CASSSDGRNTEAFF
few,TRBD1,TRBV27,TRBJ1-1,TGTGCCAGCAGTCCAAAGAAGACAGGGATGAACACTGAAGCTTTCTTT,CASSPKKTGMNTEAFF
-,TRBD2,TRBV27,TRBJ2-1,TGTGCCACCTCTTTAGGTAGCGGGAGGGACAATGAGCAGTTCTTC,CATSLGSGRDNEQFF
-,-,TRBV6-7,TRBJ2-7,TGTGCCAGCAGTCCTCCCCCGGGCAGGCCTGGGGGTATCTACGAGCAGTACTTC,CASSPPPGRPGGIYEQYF
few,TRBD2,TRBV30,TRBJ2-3,TGTGCCTGGAGGACTAGCGGGGGGTCAGATACGCAGTATTTT,CAWRTSGGSDTQYF
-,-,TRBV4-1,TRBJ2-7,TGCGCCAGCAGCCAAGCTTTTTCGAGCTCCTACGAGCAGTACTTC,CASSQAFSSSYEQYF
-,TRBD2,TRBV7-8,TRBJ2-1,TGTGCCAGCAACCCCCCGCGGGGGGGCGGGGACCATGAGCAGTTCTTC,CASNPPRGGGDHEQFF
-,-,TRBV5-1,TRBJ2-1,TGCGCCAGCAGCTTGTTAGCGGCCGACAATGAGCAGTTCTTC,CASSLLAADNEQFF
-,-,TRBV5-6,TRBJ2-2,TGTGCCAGCAGCTTGTCAGGGCTGGACACCGGGGAGCTGTTTTTT,CASSLSGLDTGELFF
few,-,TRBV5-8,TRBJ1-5,TGTGCCAGCAGCTGGCGACGGACTAATCAGCCCCAGCATTTT,CASSWRRTNQPQHF
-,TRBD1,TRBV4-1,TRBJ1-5,TGCGCCAGCAGCCAAGAACCGGGACAGTTATATCAGCCCCAGCATTTT,CASSQEPGQLYQPQHF
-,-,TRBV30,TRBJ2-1,TGTGCCTGGAGCCCCTCCTTGGCGTTAGAGCAGTTCTTC,CAWSPSLALEQFF
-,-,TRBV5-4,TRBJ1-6,TGTGCCAGCAGCTTGGGCGGACAGTTAAATTCACCCCTCCACTTT,CASSLGGQLNSPLHF
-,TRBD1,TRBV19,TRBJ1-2,TGTGCCACTTTTCCGGGACAGGGGGAGGGTGGCTACACCTTC,CATFPGQGEGGYTF
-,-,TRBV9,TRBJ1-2,TGTGCCAGCAGCGCCAGAGGTGGGGAAGGTGGCTACACCTTC,CASSARGGEGGYTF
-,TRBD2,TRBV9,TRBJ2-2,TGTGCCAGCAGCGTAGGGAGCGGGAGGGCCGTCGGGGAGCTGTTTTTT,CASSVGSGRAVGELFF
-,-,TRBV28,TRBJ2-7,TGTGCCAGCAGTTTAGGAAAGGGCCTCTACGAGCAGTACTTC,CASSLGKGLYEQYF
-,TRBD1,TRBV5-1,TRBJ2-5,TGCGCCAGCAGCATAGAAGGACAGGGGGGCCAAGAGACCCAGTACTTC,CASSIEGQGGQETQYF
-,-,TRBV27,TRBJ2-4,TGTGCCAGCAGTTTACGGGGAAGACAAGACAAAAACATTCAGTACTTC,CASSLRGRQDKNIQYF
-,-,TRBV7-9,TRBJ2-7,TGTGCCAGCAGCTTAGTGTACGAGCAGTACTTC,CASSLVYEQYF
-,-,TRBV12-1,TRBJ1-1,TGTGCCAGCAGCACGGGAGGGTGTGCTTTCTTT,CASSTGGCAFF
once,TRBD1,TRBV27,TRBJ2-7,TGTGCCAGCAGTCTCCGGGACAGGGCGACCTACGAGCAGTACTTC,CASSLRDRATYEQYF
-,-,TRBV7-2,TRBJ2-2,TGTGCCAGCATGAGACTAATGAACACCGGGGAGCTGTTTTTT,CASMRLMNTGELFF
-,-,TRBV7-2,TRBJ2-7,TGTGCCAGCAGCAATCAGAAAGGGGGTGCCTACGAGCAGTACTTC,CASSNQKGGAYEQYF